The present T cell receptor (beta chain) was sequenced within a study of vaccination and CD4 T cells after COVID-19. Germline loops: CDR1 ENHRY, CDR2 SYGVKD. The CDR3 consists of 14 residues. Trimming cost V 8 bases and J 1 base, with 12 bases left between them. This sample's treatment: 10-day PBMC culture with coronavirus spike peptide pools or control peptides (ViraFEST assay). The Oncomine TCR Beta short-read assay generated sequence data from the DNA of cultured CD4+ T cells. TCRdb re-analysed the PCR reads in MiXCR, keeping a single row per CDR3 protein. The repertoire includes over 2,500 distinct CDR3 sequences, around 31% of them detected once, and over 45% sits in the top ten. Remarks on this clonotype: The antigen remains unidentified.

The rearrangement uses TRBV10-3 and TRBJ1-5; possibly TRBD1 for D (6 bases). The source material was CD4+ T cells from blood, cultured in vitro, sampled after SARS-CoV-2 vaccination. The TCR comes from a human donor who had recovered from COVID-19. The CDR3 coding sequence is TGTGCCATCGGGGGGCTAGGAAGCAATCAGCCCCAGCATTTT. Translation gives CAIGGLGSNQPQHF.